This is a list of T cell receptor beta chains from one sample in a study of cytomegalovirus exposure and HLA in healthy donors. The assay was immunoSEQ multiplex PCR, and TCRdb's table has in-frame clones only and misses some. This repertoire shows approximately 37,000 clones, 82% found once; its top ten account for over 9.5%. Sample: PBMCs. The receptors here all came from a young woman in good health and CMV-seropositive. CDR3s include the opening cysteine and the closing phenylalanine or tryptophan. A D gene is named only where the DNA matches it firmly. Not all rows give a size; the values are once, few, many and, for expanded clones, a class.

DNA | CDR3 | V | D | size | J
TGTGCCAGCTCGGGGCAATACAATGAGCAGTTCTTC | CASSGQYNEQFF | TRBV18 | NA | NA | TRBJ2-1
TGTGCCAGCTCACAACAGAGTTTCCAAGAGACCCAGTACTTC | CASSQQSFQETQYF | TRBV18 | NA | NA | TRBJ2-5
TGTGCCAGCAGCTTACGCACCTTGCCAGGCTCCTACGAGCAGTACTTC | CASSLRTLPGSYEQYF | TRBV7-2 | NA | few | TRBJ2-7
TGCGCCAGCAGCCCCGAGACGGCGGGCCTCGGCACAGATACGCAGTATTTT | CASSPETAGLGTDTQYF | TRBV4-1 | NA | NA | TRBJ2-3
TGTGCCAGCAGTCAACTAGCGGGATCCTACAATGAGCAGTTCTTC | CASSQLAGSYNEQFF | TRBV7-3 | TRBD2 | NA | TRBJ2-1
TGCGCCAGCAGCTTACAGGGCTACGAGCAGTACTTC | CASSLQGYEQYF | TRBV5-1 | NA | NA | TRBJ2-7
TGTGCCAGCACCCTCACAGATACGCAGTATTTT | CASTLTDTQYF | TRBV2 | NA | NA | TRBJ2-3
TGCAGCGTTGAAGTAGGGGCAGGAAATGGCTACACCTTC | CSVEVGAGNGYTF | TRBV29-1 | NA | NA | TRBJ1-2
TGTGCCAGCAGCCAAGACAACACAGATACGCAGTATTTT | CASSQDNTDTQYF | TRBV4-2 | NA | NA | TRBJ2-3
TGCGCCAGCAGCTTGGAGGCCGGTGCGGGATGGGGCGATGAGCAGTTCTTC | CASSLEAGAGWGDEQFF | TRBV5-1 | NA | few | TRBJ2-1
TGTGCCAGCAGCTTAAGGACTAGCTCAAGTGAGCAGTTCTTC | CASSLRTSSSEQFF | TRBV7-2 | TRBD2 | NA | TRBJ2-1
TGCAGCCATCAAACGGACAGGAACACTGAAGCTTTCTTT | CSHQTDRNTEAFF | TRBV29-1 | NA | once | TRBJ1-1
TGTGCCAGCAGCTTAGCGGGGACTAGCGGGGGCCTCTCCTACGAGCAGTACTTC | CASSLAGTSGGLSYEQYF | TRBV7-9 | TRBD2 | NA | TRBJ2-7
TGCGCCAGCAGCCAGACTATCGCCGGCAATGAGCAGTTCTTC | CASSQTIAGNEQFF | TRBV5-1 | NA | NA | TRBJ2-1
TGTGCCAGTAGTATGTCCCACCCGGCGGGCACTGAAGCTTTCTTT | CASSMSHPAGTEAFF | TRBV19 | NA | NA | TRBJ1-1
TGTGCCAGCAGTCCCGGGACAGTGAACACCGGGGAGCTGTTTTTT | CASSPGTVNTGELFF | TRBV27 | TRBD1 | NA | TRBJ2-2
TGCAGTGCTGGAGGGATTAGCGAGCAGTTCTTC | CSAGGISEQFF | TRBV20-1 | NA | NA | TRBJ2-1
TGTGCCAGCAGCTTAGCGCGCGGGTACACTGAAGCTTTCTTT | CASSLARGYTEAFF | TRBV7-9 | NA | NA | TRBJ1-1
TGTGCCAGCAGCTTAGGGGACAGGTTGGGGGATCAGCCCCAGCATTTT | CASSLGDRLGDQPQHF | TRBV7-9 | TRBD1 | NA | TRBJ1-5
TGTGCCAGCTCACCGGGACTAGCCCAACACGAGCAGTACTTC | CASSPGLAQHEQYF | TRBV18 | TRBD2 | NA | TRBJ2-7
TGTGCCAGCTCCCCGTACCAAGAGACCCAGTACTTC | CASSPYQETQYF | TRBV18 | NA | NA | TRBJ2-5
TGCGCCAGCAGCCAAGATGGACAGAGCAATCAGCCCCAGCATTTT | CASSQDGQSNQPQHF | TRBV4-3 | NA | NA | TRBJ1-5
TGTGCCAGTAGTATAGGCACCCGGGGAGAAGCTTTCTTT | CASSIGTRGEAFF | TRBV19 | NA | NA | TRBJ1-1
TGTGCCAGTCAGGCGATACCAAGCTCCTACAATGAGCAGTTCTTC | CASQAIPSSYNEQFF | TRBV19 | NA | NA | TRBJ2-1
TGCGCCAGCAGCCAAGCCCAGCTAGCGGGGAGAAACGAGCAGTACTTC | CASSQAQLAGRNEQYF | TRBV4-3 | TRBD2 | NA | TRBJ2-7
TGCGCCAGCAGCCATAAAAAACCGGGACTAGCGGGACGTACGCAGTATTTT | CASSHKKPGLAGRTQYF | TRBV4-3 | TRBD2 | NA | TRBJ2-3
TGCGCCAGCAGCTTGTTCGGGACTCCCATTTACGAGCAGTACTTC | CASSLFGTPIYEQYF | TRBV5-1 | NA | once | TRBJ2-7
TGTGCCAGCAGCTTAGACAGGACCAACACTGAAGCTTTCTTT | CASSLDRTNTEAFF | TRBV7-9 | NA | few | TRBJ1-1
TGTGCCAGCAGCTTAGTCAGGGGAGATACGCAGTATTTT | CASSLVRGDTQYF | TRBV7-2 | NA | NA | TRBJ2-3
TGTGCCAGCAGTGAATTTAGGACAGACTATGGCTACACCTTC | CASSEFRTDYGYTF | TRBV25-1 | NA | NA | TRBJ1-2
TGTGCCAGCAGCCTAGGGACTAGCGGGAGGGTAGATACGCAGTATTTT | CASSLGTSGRVDTQYF | TRBV12-1 | NA | NA | TRBJ2-3
TGTGCCAGCAGCGGCAGGGGGAATGAACCCCTCCACTTT | CASSGRGNEPLHF | TRBV7-8 | TRBD1 | once | TRBJ1-6
TGTGCCAGCTCACCGGGACTAGAGATAAAGGAGCAGTACTTC | CASSPGLEIKEQYF | TRBV6-5 | TRBD2 | NA | TRBJ2-7
TGTGCCAGCACTCCCGGGACAGGGGGCAGAGATACGCAGTATTTT | CASTPGTGGRDTQYF | TRBV6-5 | TRBD1 | NA | TRBJ2-3
TGTGCCAGCAGTTTGGGACTAGCGGGAGAGCAGTACTTC | CASSLGLAGEQYF | TRBV6-5 | TRBD2 | NA | TRBJ2-7
TGCGCCAGCAGCCTGGGCAAGACAGGGCAGGATGAAAAACTGTTTTTT | CASSLGKTGQDEKLFF | TRBV5-1 | TRBD1 | few | TRBJ1-4
TGTGCCAGCAGTGACTCGACTTCGGATACGCAGTATTTT | CASSDSTSDTQYF | TRBV6-4 | NA | NA | TRBJ2-3
TGTGCCAGCTATGGACAGGGATACAATGAGCAGTTCTTC | CASYGQGYNEQFF | TRBV5-4 | TRBD1 | once | TRBJ2-1
TGTGCTAGTGGTTTGGACAGGGGAGGTCTTGGGGCTTTCTTT | CASGLDRGGLGAFF | TRBV12-5 | TRBD1 | NA | TRBJ1-1
TGTGCCAGCAGCGCCTTGACTCCGGAAGCTTTCTTT | CASSALTPEAFF | TRBV9 | NA | once | TRBJ1-1
TGTGCCAGCAGCCCCCGAGCGGGGGCCCCGGGGGATACGCAGTATTTT | CASSPRAGAPGDTQYF | TRBV7-2 | TRBD2 | NA | TRBJ2-3
TGTGCCAGCAGCAGCCGTCCGGGACTAGCCCCATGGGGCGAGCAGTACTTC | CASSSRPGLAPWGEQYF | TRBV5-4 | TRBD2 | NA | TRBJ2-7
TGTGCCAGCAGCTTAACGGCCGGGACTAGACCGTATTTT | CASSLTAGTRPYF | TRBV13 | TRBD2 | NA | TRBJ2-3
TGCGCCAGCAGCCAAGAGGACAGGGGGCTTTACGAGCAGTACTTC | CASSQEDRGLYEQYF | TRBV4-3 | TRBD1 | NA | TRBJ2-7
TGTGCCAGCAGTGACTCGGGCGGGGGTCTCAATGAGCAGTTCTTC | CASSDSGGGLNEQFF | TRBV6-4 | TRBD2 | NA | TRBJ2-1
TGTGCCAGCAGCCCTAGCGGGAGTGCCGCAGATACGCAGTATTTT | CASSPSGSAADTQYF | TRBV4-2 | TRBD2 | NA | TRBJ2-3
TGTGCCAGCTCACCTCCGAGGGGGTTTACTGGGGCCAACGTCCTGACTTTC | CASSPPRGFTGANVLTF | TRBV18 | NA | NA | TRBJ2-6
TGTGCCAGCAGCTTCGGGACAGGGAATAATTCACCCCTCCACTTT | CASSFGTGNNSPLHF | TRBV7-9 | TRBD1 | NA | TRBJ1-6
TGTGCCAGCAGCCTCCAAGAGACCCAGTACTTC | CASSLQETQYF | TRBV7-6 | NA | NA | TRBJ2-5
TGTGCCAGCAGTTCCGTCGGACAGTCCCAGCCCCAGCATTTT | CASSSVGQSQPQHF | TRBV6-1 | NA | NA | TRBJ1-5
TGTGCCAGCAGTACAGGGGGCGAGCAGTACTTC | CASSTGGEQYF | TRBV11-1 | TRBD1 | NA | TRBJ2-7
TGTGCCAGCAGCCCCGCTGGGGGGATTGGTACAGATACGCAGTATTTT | CASSPAGGIGTDTQYF | TRBV11-2 | NA | once | TRBJ2-3
TGTGCCAGCAGCTTGAGGGTTGCGGGAAACACCGGGGAGCTGTTTTTT | CASSLRVAGNTGELFF | TRBV7-9 | NA | once | TRBJ2-2
TGCGCCACTAAGAAGTACGGAGGGGCGGGGGAGCAGTACTTC | CATKKYGGAGEQYF | TRBV5-1 | NA | NA | TRBJ2-7
TGCGCCAGCAGCCGCCGGGACAGGGACTACGAGCAGTACTTC | CASSRRDRDYEQYF | TRBV4-1 | TRBD1 | NA | TRBJ2-7
TGTGCCAGCAGCCTAATCTATAGCAATCAGCCCCAGCATTTT | CASSLIYSNQPQHF | TRBV7-2 | NA | NA | TRBJ1-5
TGTGCCAGCAGTTTGGAGCGTAAGGAGACCCAGTACTTC | CASSLERKETQYF | TRBV6-1 | NA | NA | TRBJ2-5
TGTGCCAGCAGCTTACCTTCTCTAGCGGGAGGGATAACAGATACGCAGTATTTT | CASSLPSLAGGITDTQYF | TRBV7-3 | TRBD2 | NA | TRBJ2-3